This TCR beta chain stems from a study of T cell changes during pregnancy in multiple sclerosis. Here immunoSEQ multiplex PCR was the method, and the copy in TCRdb shows in-frame clones only, minus some. Of roughly 74,000 clones detected, around nine tenths appear once; the ten largest clones hold roughly 3.3%. Trimming cost V 4 bases and J 4 bases, with 13 bases left between them. Germline CDR1 is SEHNR and CDR2 is FQNEAQ (reference sequence). The length of the CDR3 is 14 residues. The TCR comes from a female donor with multiple sclerosis, enrolled in a pregnancy study. The J gene is TRBJ1-2, the V gene TRBV7-9, with a possible D match to TRBD1 (5 bases). Sequencing used peripheral blood, obtained before pregnancy. CDR3 protein: CASSSSGQSYGYTF. The CDR3, as DNA: TGTGCCAGCAGCTCCTCAGGGCAGTCCTATGGCTACACCTTC.